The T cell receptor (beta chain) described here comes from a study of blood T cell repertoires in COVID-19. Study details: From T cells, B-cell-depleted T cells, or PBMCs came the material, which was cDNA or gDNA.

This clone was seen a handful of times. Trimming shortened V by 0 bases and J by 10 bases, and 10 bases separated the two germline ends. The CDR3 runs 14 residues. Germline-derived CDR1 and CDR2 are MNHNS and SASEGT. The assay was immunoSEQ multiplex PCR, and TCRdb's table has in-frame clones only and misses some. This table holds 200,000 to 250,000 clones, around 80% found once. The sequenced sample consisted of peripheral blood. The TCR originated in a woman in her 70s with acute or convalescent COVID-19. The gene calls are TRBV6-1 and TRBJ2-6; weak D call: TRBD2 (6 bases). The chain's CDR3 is CASSEARGSNVLTF. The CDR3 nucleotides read TGTGCCAGCAGTGAAGCGCGGGGTTCGAACGTCCTGACTTTC.